This T cell receptor beta chain was recovered during a study of T cell repertoires in cytomegalovirus infection. With 7 bases clipped from V and 7 bases from J, the junction kept 10 bases outside the gene matches. This CDR3 is 14 amino acids long. Germline CDR1 ENHRY, CDR2 SYGVKD. Turning to this clonotype: Its specificity is not known.

TCRdb re-derived calls from the reads in MiXCR, one entry per CDR3 protein. The table has more than 40,000 distinct CDR3 sequences, about a fifth seen once. Regarding the study as a whole: Totalled public TCR beta family frequency picked out people who carried CMV plus the relevant HLA.

The TCR was taken from a human donor in good health (CMV status not recorded). Some clones in this sample may be carry-over from other donors' samples. The sample here was CD8+ T cells from cultured PBMCs, taken from culture after CMV antigen stimulation. The J gene is TRBJ2-1, the V gene TRBV10-3; 7 bases match TRBD2. The CDR3 DNA is TGTGCCATCACAACCGGGACTACTAAAAATGAGCAGTTCTTC. This gives the protein CAITTGTTKNEQFF.